The 25 T cell receptor beta chains given below trace back to one sample, sequenced in a study of blood T cell repertoires in COVID-19. The protocol was immunoSEQ multiplex PCR, while the TCRdb copy is restricted to in-frame clones and leaves out a portion. The profile shows under 200,000 clones, roughly 84% of them singletons. Sequencing used PBMCs or T cells enriched from blood (not recorded which). The receptor set was obtained from a woman in her twenties or thirties who had been exposed to COVID-19.

This clone has more than one count but fewer than ten. The chain combines TRBV11-2 with TRBJ2-7, with 9 bases identical to TRBD2. The CDR3 runs to 14 residues. Germline CDR1 is SGHAT and CDR2 is FQNNGV. The J segment lost 3 bases and the V segment lost 5 bases, leaving 5 bases of the junction unmatched. The CDR3 here is CASSPVSGSYEQYF. In DNA, the CDR3 is TGTGCCAGCAGCCCGGTTAGCGGGAGCTACGAGCAGTACTTC.

This chain uses TRBV27 with TRBJ1-6; D is unresolved. V was shortened by 7 bases and J by 0 bases, with 7 bases between the two germline ends. Germline-derived CDR1 and CDR2 are MNHEY and SMNVEV (reference sequence). The CDR3 contains 14 residues. This CDR3 is CASTPFSYNSPLHF. DNA of the CDR3: TGTGCCAGCACCCCGTTCTCCTATAATTCACCCCTCCACTTT.

V gene TRBV24-1 combines with J gene TRBJ2-3, with 7 nucleotides matching TRBD1. The germline CDR1 and CDR2 sequences are KGHDR and SFDVKD. CDR3 length: 16 amino acids. The ends lost 3 bases at V and 7 bases at J; junction bases unmatched: 12. The CDR3 DNA follows: TGTGCCACCAGTGATCCAGGGGGTCGGGGCACGAATACGCAGTATTTT. Its protein is CATSDPGGRGTNTQYF.

This clone is a singleton in its sample. The chain combines TRBV7-3 with TRBJ1-2, with 7 positions matching TRBD1. V gave up 3 bases and J gave up 8 bases; unmatched junction bases: 9. CDR1 and CDR2 from the germline V gene are SGHTA and FQGTGA. This CDR3 is built from 14 residues. The CDR3 protein is CASSFDRAQNGYTF. Written as DNA, the CDR3 is TGTGCCAGCAGCTTTGACAGGGCCCAAAACGGCTACACCTTC.

V is TRBV6-2 or TRBV6-3 and J is TRBJ1-6; TRBD1 matches at 7 bases. The CDR3 has 14 residues. Unmatched junction bases numbered 5, after V lost 4 bases and J lost 8 bases. Germline CDR1 is MNHEY and CDR2 is SVGEGT. For the CDR3, the DNA is TGTGCCAGCAGTTTCCCGACAGGGCATTCACCCCTCCACTTT. It is translated as CASSFPTGHSPLHF.

V and J are TRBV3-1 (or the pseudogene TRBV3-2) and TRBJ2-5; tentative D call: TRBD2 (6 bases). CDR1 LGHDT and CDR2 YNNKEL come from the germline V gene (reference sequence). Trimming shortened V by 1 base and J by 5 bases, and 20 bases separated the two germline ends. The CDR3 runs 17 residues. The CDR3 protein is CASSQGFAVHGGETQYF. Written as DNA, the CDR3 is TGTGCCAGCAGCCAAGGTTTCGCGGTCCATGGGGGGGAGACCCAGTACTTC.

The chain links TRBV5-4 to TRBJ1-1, with 7 bases identical to TRBD1. Germline values: CDR1 SGHNT, CDR2 YYREEE (reference sequence). The CDR3 totals 15 residues. The ends lost 3 bases at V and 2 bases at J; junction bases unmatched: 7. The CDR3 is CASSSPTGSNTEAFF. The CDR3 nucleotides read TGTGCCAGCAGCTCACCGACAGGGTCAAACACTGAAGCTTTCTTT.

The rearrangement joins TRBV3-1 (or the pseudogene TRBV3-2) to TRBJ2-3; 8 bases align to TRBD2. The ends lost 5 bases at V and 6 bases at J; junction bases unmatched: 10. Germline values: CDR1 LGHDT, CDR2 YNNKEL (reference sequence). CDR3 length equals 15 residues. CDR3 protein: CASSDGLAPRDTQYF. The CDR3, as DNA: TGTGCCAGCAGCGATGGACTAGCCCCGCGGGATACGCAGTATTTT.

This chain joins TRBV3-1 (or the pseudogene TRBV3-2) and TRBJ2-3; D uncertain. This CDR3 has 14 amino acids. Germline lookup yields CDR1 LGHDT and CDR2 YNNKEL (reference sequence). The V end was cut by 1 base, the J end by 2 bases, with 7 bases between. The DNA of the CDR3 is TGTGCCAGCAGCCAAGGCACATACACAGATACGCAGTATTTT. Translating it yields CASSQGTYTDTQYF.

This clone occurred once. The chain joins TRBV29-1 to TRBJ1-1; D gene uncertain. The CDR3 is made up of 8 amino acids. Trimming removed 6 bases at V and 10 bases at J, with 6 bases between. The germline V gene encodes CDR1 SQVTM and CDR2 ANQGSEA. Written as DNA, the CDR3 is TGCAGCGTACTCCCAGCTTTCTTT. Translated, it gives CSVLPAFF. The variable domain in full, with the rest retrieved from reference TRBV29-1 and TRBJ1-1, is SAVISQKPSRDICQRGTSLTIQCQVDSQVTMMFWYRQQPGQSLTLIATANQGSEATYESGFVIDKFPISRPNLTFSTLTVSNMSPEDSSIYLCSVLPAFFGQGTRLTVV.

This rearrangement joins TRBV6-6 to TRBJ2-7, with 7 bases matching TRBD1. Germline-derived CDR1 and CDR2 are MNHNY and SVGAGI (reference sequence). V trimming: 6 bases; J trimming: 3 bases; junction bases outside the gene matches: 11. The CDR3 is made up of 15 amino acids. The CDR3 here is CASSLTGTQRYEQYF. CDR3 DNA: TGTGCCAGCAGCCTGACAGGGACACAGCGCTACGAGCAGTACTTC.

The chain uses TRBV6-4 and TRBJ2-2, with D tentatively TRBD2 (5 bases). The CDR3 runs 14 residues. The V end was cut by 7 bases, the J end by 7 bases, with 16 bases between. Germline V lookup: CDR1 MRHNA, CDR2 SNTAGT. The CDR3 DNA sequence: TGTGCCAGCATGGAGAATAGCGTCGGCGGGGAGCTGTTTTTT. Protein product: CASMENSVGGELFF.

The chain couples TRBV29-1 to TRBJ1-2, with TRBD1 as a possible D gene (5 bases). The CDR3 sequence is 13 residues long. The ends were cut back, 8 bases at V and 7 bases at J, with 20 bases in the middle. CDR1 and CDR2 from the germline V gene are SQVTM and ANQGSEA. In nucleotides, the CDR3 is TGCAGCACAGCTAAAGGCGACACAGGTGGCTACACCTTC. This sequence encodes CSTAKGDTGGYTF.

The gene calls are TRBV19 and TRBJ1-2, with 7 bases that match TRBD1. Trimming took 5 bases from V and 4 from J; bases not matched to a gene: 7. The CDR3 loop spans 14 amino acids. Germline lookup yields CDR1 LNHDA and CDR2 SQIVND (reference sequence). Here the CDR3 DNA reads TGTGCCAGTAGTGCGGGACAGAAATTCTATGGCTACACCTTC. This gives the protein CASSAGQKFYGYTF.

The rearrangement links TRBV12-5 to TRBJ2-1; weak D call: TRBD2 (5 bases). CDR3 length: 15 residues. V lost 4 bases and J lost 9, with 19 bases in between. Per the germline V gene, CDR1 is LGHNT and CDR2 is FRNRAP. CDR3 nucleotides: TGTGCTAGTGGTTGGGCGGGCTCTGCCACGGGTGAGCAGTTCTTC. It translates to CASGWAGSATGEQFF.

The chain couples TRBV27 to TRBJ2-1, with TRBD1 matching over 8 bases. Germline V gives CDR1 MNHEY, CDR2 SMNVEV (reference sequence). The V and J ends lost 6 bases and 6 bases, in that order; junction bases with no gene match: 4. The CDR3 is 13 residues long. This chain's CDR3 is CASRPGQGNEQFF. In DNA, the CDR3 is TGTGCCAGCAGACCCGGACAGGGCAATGAGCAGTTCTTC.

This chain joins TRBV27 and TRBJ1-6; 8 bases match TRBD1. Unmatched junction bases numbered 18, after V lost 4 bases and J lost 7 bases. The CDR3 is made up of 19 amino acids. Germline CDR1 and CDR2: MNHEY and SMNVEV (reference sequence). The CDR3 DNA follows: TGTGCCAGCAGTTCATCGAGGGACAGGTTACTGGGGGGGAATTCACCCCTCCACTTT. It is translated as CASSSSRDRLLGGNSPLHF.

The chain joins TRBV4-3 to TRBJ1-2; 7 bases map to TRBD1. Germline V gene data show CDR1 as LGHNA and CDR2 as YSLEER. The V gene end was trimmed by 0 bases and the J gene end by 8 bases; junction bases not matched to a gene: 6. This CDR3 spans 14 amino acids. The CDR3 reads CASSQDRGEDGYTF. CDR3 nucleotides: TGCGCCAGCAGCCAAGACAGGGGGGAAGACGGCTACACCTTC.

The chain combines TRBV9 with TRBJ2-4, with TRBD2 identical over 7 bases. This CDR3 is built from 13 residues. Germline lookup yields CDR1 SGDLS and CDR2 YYNGEE. The junction had 0 bases not matched to a gene; V was cut back by 0 bases and J by 6 bases. The CDR3 DNA is TGTGCCAGCAGCGTAGCGGGGGGAAACATTCAGTACTTC. It specifies CASSVAGGNIQYF.

This clone was detected once. The rearrangement links TRBV4-3 to TRBJ2-7; D perhaps matches TRBD1 (5 bases). CDR3 size: 14 residues. The germline gives CDR1 LGHNA, CDR2 YSLEER. Trimming removed 4 bases at V and 7 bases at J, with 17 bases between. CDR3 in amino acids: CASSLLGSGHEQYF. The CDR3 DNA sequence: TGCGCCAGCAGCCTCTTAGGGTCAGGGCATGAGCAGTACTTC.

This chain connects TRBV9 to TRBJ2-7, with D possibly TRBD2 on 6 matching bases. V dropped 3 bases and J dropped 7 bases, with 20 bases sitting between them. This CDR3 spans 15 amino acids. Germline V gene data show CDR1 as SGDLS and CDR2 as YYNGEE. The DNA of the CDR3 is TGTGCCAGCAGCGGGACGGAGGGAGGCCGGGGGGAGCAGTACTTC. Translated: CASSGTEGGRGEQYF. Drawing the rest from reference TRBV9 and TRBJ2-7, the complete variable domain is DSGVTQTPKHLITATGQRVTLRCSPRSGDLSVYWYQQSLDQGLQFLIQYYNGEERAKGNILERFSAQQFPDLHSELNLSSLELGDSALYFCASSGTEGGRGEQYFGPGTRLTVT.

This sequence joins TRBV2 and TRBJ2-3, with D unresolved. The CDR3 consists of 11 residues. The V gene lost 8 bases and the J gene lost 1 base, with 4 bases spanning the gap. Germline V CDR1 and CDR2: SNHLY, FYNNEI. The CDR3 DNA is TGTGCCAGCTATGGCACAGATACGCAGTATTTT. The encoded protein is CASYGTDTQYF. Full variable domain (rest looked up from reference TRBV2 and TRBJ2-3): EPEVTQTPSHQVTQMGQEVILRCVPISNHLYFYWYRQILGQKVEFLVSFYNNEISEKSEIFDDQFSVERPDGSNFTLKIRSTKLEDSAMYFCASYGTDTQYFGPGTRLTVL.

This clone was observed a handful of times. The V call is TRBV10-3, the J call TRBJ1-3, with 7 nucleotides matching TRBD1. This CDR3 is 14 amino acids long. The V gene's germline CDR1 is ENHRY and CDR2 SYGVKD. The trim removed 11 bases at V and 0 bases at J, leaving 7 bases unmatched. CDR3 sequence reads: CAALQGNSGNTIYF. CDR3 coding DNA: TGTGCCGCCCTACAGGGGAACTCTGGAAACACCATATATTTT.

This clone has just one count. CDR3 coding DNA: TGCAGTGCTAGTTCCCCGGGGAGTAGAGATGGCTACACCTTC. This codes for CSASSPGSRDGYTF. The chain recombines TRBV20-1 with TRBJ1-2; D is ambiguous. With 3 bases removed from V and 6 bases from J, the gap between germline ends came to 17 bases. This CDR3 comprises 14 residues. Germline loops: CDR1 DFQATT, CDR2 SNEGSKA (reference sequence).

This clone was detected a few times. DNA of the CDR3: TGCGCCAGCAGCCCTACTAGCGGGGGGAAAAACATTCAGTACTTC. Protein: CASSPTSGGKNIQYF. The gene calls are TRBV5-1 and TRBJ2-4; 12 bases line up with TRBD2. CDR1 and CDR2 (germline): SGHRS, YFSETQ. Trimming removed 4 bases from V and 4 bases from J; junction bases left unmatched: 3. The CDR3 length is 15 residues.